A single sample is the source of the 23 T cell receptor beta chains below, sequenced in a study of tissue T cells after allogeneic stem cell transplantation. Clones were read by immunoSEQ multiplex PCR, and TCRdb kept only the in-frame ones, dropping some. The profile covers some 7,800 clones, with 55% to 75% appearing a single time and about 0.73% taken by the ten largest. The sample was blood. The receptors stem from a female BALB/c mouse in good health. The strain's MHC type: H2-d.

This clone has a single count. Gene labels here are mouse ones. The sequenced fragment ends 1 residue before the CDR3 boundary, so the rest is inferred from the germline J gene. The V gene is TRBV4, the J gene TRBJ2-7; weak D call: TRBD1 (5 bases). V was clipped by 5 bases and J by 3 bases, with 8 bases between them. The germline gives CDR1 LGHDT, CDR2 YNNKQL (reference sequence). The CDR3 has 12 amino acids. CDR3 DNA (partial): TGTGCCAGCAGCAGGGGTAGCTATGAACAGTAC. Protein sequence: CASSRGSYEQY. The full CDR3 reads CASSRGSYEQYF.

Concerning this clone itself: Here the gene names and germline are mouse. The CDR3 end falls 1 residue outside the read, so it is completed with the germline J gene. The genes are TRBV29 and TRBJ2-7; D might be TRBD1 (6 bases). Germline V gene data show CDR1 as MSHET and CDR2 as SYDVDS. The germline V and J ends were trimmed by 1 base and 5 bases, with 6 bases remaining between them. CDR3 size: 12 residues. CDR3 DNA, as far as it was read: TGTGCTAGCAGTTTATGGGACAATGAACAGTAC. This sequence encodes CASSLWDNEQY. The full CDR3 reads CASSLWDNEQYF.

Of note for this clone: Gene names follow the mouse nomenclature. CDR3 sequence: CASSAGSNERLFF. The sequenced CDR3 bases are TGTGCCAGCAGCGCAGGGTCCAACGAAAGATTATTT. The rearrangement joins TRBV13-1 to TRBJ1-4, with D possibly matching TRBD1 (5 bases). Read data end 1 residue before the CDR3 end; the end is taken from the germline J gene. Germline V lookup: CDR1 NSHNY, CDR2 SYGAGN. The V end lost 5 bases, the J end lost 2 bases, and 7 bases lay between the germline ends. The CDR3 runs to 13 residues.

With regard to this clone: Germline and genes: mouse. The read gets to within 1 residue of the CDR3 end, and the germline J gene fills in the rest. The chain is built from TRBV13-1 and TRBJ2-3; TRBD1 matches 8 bases. CDR3 size: 16 residues. Trimming cost V 1 base and J 1 base; bases outside gene matches: 5. Germline CDR1 reads NSHNY; CDR2 reads SYGAGN. The CDR3 bases that were read are TGTGCCAGCAGTGATCGGGCAGGGGGCCGTGCAGAAACGCTGTAT. Its protein product is CASSDRAGGRAETLY. The whole CDR3 reads CASSDRAGGRAETLYF.

For this clone: Gene names are the mouse ones. Within the sample, other DNA sequences also encode this same CDR3. The chain's CDR3 is CASGGSSQNTLYF. Incomplete CDR3 DNA: TGTGCCAGCGGTGGATCAAGTCAAAACACCTTGTAC. The genes are TRBV13-2 and TRBJ2-4, with unresolved D. Read coverage stops 1 residue before the CDR3 terminus; the germline J gene supplies the remainder. The CDR3 has 13 residues. Per the germline V gene, CDR1 is NNHNN and CDR2 is SYGAGS (reference sequence). V lost 3 bases and J 0 bases, leaving 5 bases between the germline ends.

Worth noting for this clone: Any gene name here is a mouse gene name. The read is 1 residue too short to cover the CDR3 end, so that end is filled in from the germline J gene. The chain recombines TRBV13-2 with TRBJ2-1, with a weak D call TRBD1 (7 bases). This CDR3 spans 14 amino acids. Germline V lookup: CDR1 NNHNN, CDR2 SYGAGS (reference sequence). Trimming pared 0 bases from V and 7 bases from J, leaving 11 bases between. The CDR3: CASGDASGGAEQFF. CDR3 bases read: TGTGCCAGCGGTGATGCGTCAGGGGGGGCTGAGCAGTTC.

This clone was picked up a small number of times. Gene names denote mouse genes. The covered CDR3 bases are TGTGGTGCTAGGGCGGGGGGGCGTGCTGAGCAGTTC. Translating it yields CGARAGGRAEQF. The CDR3 as a whole reads CGARAGGRAEQFF. V is TRBV20 and J is TRBJ2-1; 8 bases are shared with TRBD2. The read finishes 1 residue shy of the CDR3 end, and the germline J gene is used to complete it. V lost 1 base to trimming and J lost 6 bases; unmatched junction nucleotides: 2. CDR3 length equals 13 residues. The germline gives CDR1 GFQATS, CDR2 STVNSAI.

Notes on this clone: The genes and germline here are from mouse. The CDR3: CASSDLDWGPFNQDTQYF. The sequenced part of the CDR3 DNA is TGTGCCAGCAGTGATTTGGACTGGGGGCCCTTTAACCAAGACACCCAGTAC. The gene calls are TRBV13-1 and TRBJ2-5, with 10 bases that match TRBD2. The read ends 1 residue early relative to the CDR3; the germline J gene fills the gap. Germline V gives CDR1 NSHNY, CDR2 SYGAGN. With 1 base clipped from V and 0 bases from J, the junction kept 8 bases outside the gene matches. This CDR3 is built from 18 residues.

With respect to this clone: Here the gene names and germline are mouse. The observed sequence ends 1 residue before the CDR3 terminus, with the missing tail filled in from the germline J gene. The chain is built from TRBV5 and TRBJ2-4; D gene uncertain. CDR1 is LGHNA and CDR2 is YNLKQL in the germline V gene (reference sequence). This CDR3 has 15 residues. V was trimmed by 0 bases and J by 0 bases, leaving 7 bases between them. CDR3 DNA (partial): TGTGCCAGCAGCCAAGATATTGGTAGTCAAAACACCTTGTAC. This gives the protein CASSQDIGSQNTLY. The whole CDR3 reads CASSQDIGSQNTLYF.

This clone was counted only a few times. Any gene name here is a mouse gene name. The missing CDR3 end, 1 residue past where the read stops, is filled in from the germline J gene. The chain joins TRBV13-2 to TRBJ2-7; D is unclear. Looked up from germline, CDR1 is NNHNN and CDR2 is SYGAGS (reference sequence). The CDR3 extends over 10 amino acids. V lost 5 bases and J 4 bases, leaving 4 bases between the germline ends. The CDR3 spells CASGPYEQYF. CDR3 DNA (partial): TGTGCCAGCGGGCCGTATGAACAGTAC.

Comment on this clone: Genes and germline come from the mouse. The read terminates 1 residue ahead of where the CDR3 ends, so the germline J gene completes it. The chain carries TRBV13-2 and TRBJ1-6, with D tentatively TRBD1 (6 bases). TRBJ1-6 is identified as an open reading frame with a role that is uncertain. Trimming removed 3 bases from V and 0 bases from J, with 13 bases in between. The CDR3 extends over 17 amino acids. Germline V gene data show CDR1 as NNHNN and CDR2 as SYGAGS (reference sequence). Incomplete CDR3 DNA: TGTGCCAGCGGTGCCCGGGACAAAAATTCCTATAATTCGCCCCTCTAC. It translates to CASGARDKNSYNSPLY. The entire CDR3 sequence reads CASGARDKNSYNSPLYF.

Only one count was recorded for this clone. Gene names are the mouse ones. The read halts 1 residue ahead of the CDR3 end, with the missing end drawn from the germline J gene. This chain joins TRBV13-2 and TRBJ2-5; 8 bases are shared with TRBD2. The CDR3 extends over 14 amino acids. The germline V gene has CDR1 NNHNN and CDR2 SYGAGS (reference sequence). With V trimmed by 0 bases and J by 6 bases, 3 bases remained unmatched. CDR3 amino acids: CASGDGGGGDTQYF. The part of the CDR3 DNA that was read is TGTGCCAGCGGTGATGGGGGGGGCGGGGACACCCAGTAC.

As to this clone: Mouse gene names apply. The CDR3 end lies 1 residue beyond the end of the read and is filled in from the germline J gene. The gene calls are TRBV13-1 and TRBJ2-7; possible D gene TRBD1, 6 bases. This CDR3 is 12 amino acids long. Germline CDR1 reads NSHNY; CDR2 reads SYGAGN. V lost 3 bases, J lost 4 bases, and 8 bases lay in between. The CDR3 here is CASSGDIYEQYF. CDR3 DNA, as far as it was read: TGTGCCAGCAGTGGGGACATATATGAACAGTAC.

As regards this clone: Genes and germline come from the mouse. The part of the CDR3 DNA that was read is TGCACCTGCAGTGGGGACAGGGGCAGTCAAAACACCTTGTAC. Protein product: CTCSGDRGSQNTLY. The entire CDR3 protein is CTCSGDRGSQNTLYF. This chain links TRBV1 with TRBJ2-4, with 10 bases identical to TRBD1. The CDR3 end lies 1 residue beyond the end of the read and is filled in from the germline J gene. CDR3 size: 15 residues. Per germline, CDR1 NSQYPW and CDR2 LRSPGD (reference sequence). V shed 4 bases, J shed 0 bases, and the junction held 1 base outside the gene matches.

This clone was recorded a few times. The listed genes are named as in mouse. The read comes to an end 1 residue before the CDR3 does, leaving the germline J gene to fill in the end. The V call is TRBV1, the J call TRBJ2-7; D not resolved. With 6 bases removed from V and 3 bases from J, the gap between germline ends came to 9 bases. CDR3 length equals 12 residues. Germline loops: CDR1 NSQYPW, CDR2 LRSPGD (reference sequence). The CDR3 sequence: CTCRTEGYEQYF. The DNA read from the CDR3 is TGCACCTGCAGAACAGAGGGCTATGAACAGTAC.

This clone was seen only a few times. The gene symbols are mouse symbols. The sequenced fragment ends 1 residue before the CDR3 boundary, so the rest is inferred from the germline J gene. The gene calls are TRBV13-2 and TRBJ2-7; D unresolved. CDR3 length equals 14 residues. The V end lost 0 bases, the J end lost 0 bases, and 7 bases lay between the germline ends. CDR1 NNHNN and CDR2 SYGAGS come from the germline V gene (reference sequence). The part of the CDR3 DNA that was read is TGTGCCAGCGGTGATGCCGGGGTCTCCTATGAACAGTAC. Protein product: CASGDAGVSYEQY. In full, the CDR3 reads CASGDAGVSYEQYF.

A note on this clone: The germline and genes are mouse ones. CDR3 sequence reads: CASSLEAGQDTQYF. Incomplete CDR3 DNA: TGTGCCAGCTCTCTCGAGGCTGGTCAAGACACCCAGTAC. V is TRBV12-2 and J is TRBJ2-5; no reliable D call. The CDR3 end falls 1 residue outside the read, so it is completed with the germline J gene. Trimming cost V 0 bases and J 3 bases, with 9 bases left between them. The CDR3 has 14 residues. Germline V gene data show CDR1 as SGHLS and CDR2 as HYDKME.

On this clone itself: Gene names denote mouse genes. The read ends 1 residue before the CDR3 terminus; that terminus is restored from the germline J gene. The chain joins TRBV13-1 to TRBJ2-5; 9 positions agree with TRBD1. The CDR3 loop spans 13 amino acids. The trim removed 3 bases at V and 7 bases at J, leaving 3 bases unmatched. CDR1 and CDR2 (germline): NSHNY, SYGAGN. The CDR3 loop is CASSAQGANTQYF. The sequenced CDR3 bases are TGTGCCAGCAGTGCACAGGGGGCAAACACCCAGTAC.

With regard to this clone: The gene names given are mouse names. The CDR3 end falls 1 residue outside the read, so it is completed with the germline J gene. The chain combines TRBV13-1 with TRBJ2-1; 12 bases are a match to TRBD2. Germline V gives CDR1 NSHNY, CDR2 SYGAGN. With V trimmed by 2 bases and J by 4 bases, 4 bases remained unmatched. This CDR3 region has 16 residues. The CDR3 bases that were read are TGTGCCAGCAGTGACGGGACTGGGGGGAGGTATGCTGAGCAGTTC. Its protein is CASSDGTGGRYAEQF. The CDR3 reads in full as CASSDGTGGRYAEQFF.

There are a few counts of this clone. The germline and genes are mouse ones. The CDR3 end is not reached by the read, which stops 1 residue before it; the germline J gene fills it in. The chain carries TRBV20 and TRBJ2-7; 8 bases are shared with TRBD1. This CDR3 spans 13 amino acids. The J segment lost 5 bases and the V segment lost 3 bases, leaving 6 bases of the junction unmatched. Germline-derived CDR1 and CDR2 are GFQATS and STVNSAI. The CDR3 here is CGASGQGGHEQYF. The sequenced part of the CDR3 DNA is TGTGGTGCTAGCGGACAGGGAGGGCATGAACAGTAC.

A note on this clone: Gene names follow the mouse nomenclature. Read data end 1 residue before the CDR3 end; the end is taken from the germline J gene. V and J are TRBV19 and TRBJ2-4, with TRBD1 as a possible D gene (7 bases). Looked up from germline, CDR1 is FNHDT and CDR2 is SITEND (reference sequence). The CDR3 consists of 16 residues. Deletions cut 0 bases from V and 3 bases from J, with 14 bases between. CDR3 DNA (partial): TGTGCCAGCAGTATAGGCAGGGGAGGGGGCCAAAACACCTTGTAC. It encodes CASSIGRGGGQNTLY. In full, the CDR3 is CASSIGRGGGQNTLYF.

As regards this clone: The gene symbols are mouse symbols. From the germline J gene comes the end of the CDR3, since the read stops 1 residue before it. The gene calls are TRBV20 and TRBJ2-4; D may be TRBD2 (7 bases). CDR3 length: 13 amino acids. V lost 4 bases and J lost 3, with 11 bases in between. The germline V gene has CDR1 GFQATS and CDR2 STVNSAI. CDR3 bases read: TGTGGTGCTATAGAGGGGGGGCAAAACACCTTGTAC. This gives the protein CGAIEGGQNTLY. From start to end, the CDR3 is CGAIEGGQNTLYF.

A word on this clone: The gene names given are mouse names. Coverage ceases 1 residue before the CDR3 finishes, and the germline J gene fills in the end. V usage is TRBV1 and J usage is TRBJ2-3; the match to TRBD1 covers 10 bases. CDR1 and CDR2 (germline): NSQYPW, LRSPGD (reference sequence). CDR3 length: 15 amino acids. The ends lost 3 bases at V and 2 bases at J; junction bases unmatched: 2. The CDR3 reads CTCSATGGVAETLYF. CDR3 DNA (partial): TGCACCTGCAGTGCGACAGGGGGCGTTGCAGAAACGCTGTAT.